The source of this T cell receptor (beta chain) is a study of identical twins. The CDR3 runs to 13 residues. The V and J ends lost 6 bases and 6 bases respectively, with 15 bases between them. CDR1 is SGHTA and CDR2 is FQGNSA in the germline V gene. MiXCR was run by TCRdb on the 5' RACE reads, yielding one entry per CDR3 protein. The sample contains about 790,000 distinct CDR3 sequences, about 20% of which appear only once. The data were also submitted as part of a second study, on T cells expressing NK-cell markers.

Sequenced sample: PBMCs. The genes are TRBV7-2 and TRBJ2-7; possibly TRBD2 for D (6 bases). This receptor was taken from a young woman in good health. The CDR3 sequence: CASSFLAGSEQYF. As DNA, the CDR3 is TGTGCCAGCAGTTTTTTGGCGGGGTCCGAGCAGTACTTC.